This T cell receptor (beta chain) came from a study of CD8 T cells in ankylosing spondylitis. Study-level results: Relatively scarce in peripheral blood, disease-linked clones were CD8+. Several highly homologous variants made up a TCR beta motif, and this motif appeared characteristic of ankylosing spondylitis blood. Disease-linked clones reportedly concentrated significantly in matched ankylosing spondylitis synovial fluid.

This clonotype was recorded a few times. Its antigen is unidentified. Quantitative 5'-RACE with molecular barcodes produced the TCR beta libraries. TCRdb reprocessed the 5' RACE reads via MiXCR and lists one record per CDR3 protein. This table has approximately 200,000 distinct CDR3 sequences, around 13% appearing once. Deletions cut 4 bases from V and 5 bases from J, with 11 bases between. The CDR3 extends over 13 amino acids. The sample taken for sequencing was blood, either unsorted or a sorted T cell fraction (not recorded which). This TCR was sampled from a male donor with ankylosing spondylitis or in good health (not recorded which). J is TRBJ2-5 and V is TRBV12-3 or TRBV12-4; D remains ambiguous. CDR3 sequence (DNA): TGTGCCAGCAGTTACACGGTTAGGGAGACCCAGTACTTC. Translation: CASSYTVRETQYF.